This section outlines one T cell receptor beta chain sequence together with its context. These data come from a study of blood T cell repertoires in COVID-19. Turning to the study itself: There were acute and convalescent COVID-19 samples, and they came from the United States, Italy and Spain.

Germline loops: CDR1 MNHNY, CDR2 SVGAGI (reference sequence). The CDR3 has 15 residues. V gave up 6 bases and J gave up 3 bases; unmatched junction bases: 10. In the study's own analysis: The authors estimated nucleated cell counts from reference gene primer amplification. Generated by immunoSEQ multiplex PCR, the TCRdb table keeps only in-frame clones and is missing some. The DNA was the basis for D and trimming; V, J and clone size are from that table. The sample has 150,000 or so clones; 80% to 90% are singletons. The sequence derives from a woman aged 50 to 60 with acute or convalescent COVID-19. The chain recombines TRBV6-6 with TRBJ1-1, with 7 bases aligning to TRBD1. The material sequenced was peripheral blood. The CDR3 loop is CASSPRQGSDTEAFF. DNA for the CDR3: TGTGCCAGCAGCCCTCGACAGGGTAGTGACACTGAAGCTTTCTTT.